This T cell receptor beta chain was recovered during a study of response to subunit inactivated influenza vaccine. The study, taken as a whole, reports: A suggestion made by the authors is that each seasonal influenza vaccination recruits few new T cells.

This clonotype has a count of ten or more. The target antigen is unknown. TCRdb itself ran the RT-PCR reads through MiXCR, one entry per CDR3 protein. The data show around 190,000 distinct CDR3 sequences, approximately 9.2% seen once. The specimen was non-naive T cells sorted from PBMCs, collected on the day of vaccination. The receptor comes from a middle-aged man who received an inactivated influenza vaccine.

CDR3 residues: CASSRWEQFF. For the CDR3, the DNA is TGTGCCAGTAGCAGGTGGGAGCAGTTCTTC. The chain employs TRBV28 and TRBJ2-1; no clear D. V was trimmed by 9 bases and J by 10 bases, leaving 10 bases between them. Germline V gene data show CDR1 as MDHEN and CDR2 as SYDVKM. The CDR3 is made up of 10 amino acids.